Listed below are T cell receptor beta chains from one sample, sequenced in a study of T cell responses to AZD1222 COVID-19 vaccine. TCRdb keeps only in-frame clones here, not all; method: immunoSEQ multiplex PCR. The table records 95,000 to 100,000 clones, approximately 92% of them present only once. Here the sequenced sample was peripheral blood, taken on day 0 of AZD1222 vaccination. Receptors were obtained from an adult in good health. Both conserved end residues are part of each CDR3. A D gene is named only where the DNA matches it firmly. Clone sizes are given selectively: once, few, many, or a class where the clone is expanded.

j_call: TRBJ2-5; d_call: NA; clone_size: NA; v_call: TRBV11-2; cdr3_nt: TGTGCCAGCAGCTTAGGAAGCCCGAGGGAGACCCAGTACTTC; cdr3_aa: CASSLGSPRETQYF
j_call: TRBJ1-6; d_call: NA; clone_size: NA; v_call: TRBV27; cdr3_nt: TGTGCCAGCAGTTTACGGCTTGTTCGGGGGCCGTATAATTCACCCCTCCACTTT; cdr3_aa: CASSLRLVRGPYNSPLHF
j_call: TRBJ1-2; d_call: NA; clone_size: once; v_call: TRBV4-3; cdr3_nt: TGCGCCAGCAGCCCGGGGTTCGGCTATGGCTACACCTTC; cdr3_aa: CASSPGFGYGYTF
j_call: TRBJ1-2; d_call: NA; clone_size: NA; v_call: TRBV7-9; cdr3_nt: TGTGCCAGCAGCTTATACCAGGGCAACACTAACTATGGCTACACCTTC; cdr3_aa: CASSLYQGNTNYGYTF
j_call: TRBJ1-1; d_call: NA; clone_size: NA; v_call: TRBV7-9; cdr3_nt: TGTGCCAGCAGCCTCCCAGGGAGGTGGACTGAAGCTTTCTTT; cdr3_aa: CASSLPGRWTEAFF
j_call: TRBJ2-3; d_call: NA; clone_size: NA; v_call: TRBV7-8; cdr3_nt: TGTGCCAGCAGCCCCACCGTGGCGAAGCAAATCCGCACAGATACGCAGTATTTT; cdr3_aa: CASSPTVAKQIRTDTQYF
j_call: TRBJ1-6; d_call: NA; clone_size: NA; v_call: TRBV5-4; cdr3_nt: TGTGCCAGCAGCTTATATCCGATTAATTCACCCCTCCACTTT; cdr3_aa: CASSLYPINSPLHF
j_call: TRBJ1-2; d_call: NA; clone_size: NA; v_call: TRBV4-2; cdr3_nt: TGTGCCAGCAGCCAAGATTTAGGGGGGGTAAATGGCTACACCTTC; cdr3_aa: CASSQDLGGVNGYTF
j_call: TRBJ1-5; d_call: TRBD1; clone_size: NA; v_call: TRBV19; cdr3_nt: TGTGCCAGTAGTCCCCCCCAAGGGACAGGCGGTTATCAGCCCCAGCATTTT; cdr3_aa: CASSPPQGTGGYQPQHF
j_call: TRBJ2-1; d_call: TRBD1; clone_size: NA; v_call: TRBV5-1; cdr3_nt: TGCGCCAGCAGCTTGGGACAGGGGGCTTACAATGAGCAGTTCTTC; cdr3_aa: CASSLGQGAYNEQFF
j_call: TRBJ2-7; d_call: NA; clone_size: NA; v_call: TRBV28; cdr3_nt: TGTGCCAGCAGTTTGGGGACTGGCGAGCAGTACTTC; cdr3_aa: CASSLGTGEQYF
j_call: TRBJ2-7; d_call: NA; clone_size: NA; v_call: TRBV4-2; cdr3_nt: TGTGCCAGCAGCCAAGGGTCCTACGAGCAGTACTTC; cdr3_aa: CASSQGSYEQYF
j_call: TRBJ1-5; d_call: NA; clone_size: once; v_call: TRBV16; cdr3_nt: TGTGCCAGCAGCCAATCGGGGGGAAACAATCAGCCCCAGCATTTT; cdr3_aa: CASSQSGGNNQPQHF
j_call: TRBJ1-5; d_call: NA; clone_size: once; v_call: TRBV18; cdr3_nt: TGTGCCAGCTCACCAGGGTCTGGGAGCAATCAGCCCCAGCATTTT; cdr3_aa: CASSPGSGSNQPQHF
j_call: TRBJ1-2; d_call: NA; clone_size: NA; v_call: TRBV28; cdr3_nt: TGTGCCAGCAGTTTTTATGGGCAGTCACTAAACTATGGCTACACCTTC; cdr3_aa: CASSFYGQSLNYGYTF
j_call: TRBJ1-4; d_call: NA; clone_size: NA; v_call: TRBV28; cdr3_nt: TGTGCCAGCTGCCTCGTGGGAGGGGAACTGTTTTTT; cdr3_aa: CASCLVGGELFF